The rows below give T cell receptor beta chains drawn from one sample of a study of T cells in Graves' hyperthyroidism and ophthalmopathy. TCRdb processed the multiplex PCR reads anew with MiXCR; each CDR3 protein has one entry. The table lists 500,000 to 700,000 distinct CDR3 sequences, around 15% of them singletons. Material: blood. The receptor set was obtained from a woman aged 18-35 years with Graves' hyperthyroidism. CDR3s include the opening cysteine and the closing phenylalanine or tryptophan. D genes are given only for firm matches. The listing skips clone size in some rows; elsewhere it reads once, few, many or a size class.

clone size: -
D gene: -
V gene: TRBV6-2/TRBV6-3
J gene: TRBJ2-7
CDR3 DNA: TGTGCCAGCAGTTACTCCCCCGTCGACAACACCTACGAGCAGTACTTC
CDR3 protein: CASSYSPVDNTYEQYF

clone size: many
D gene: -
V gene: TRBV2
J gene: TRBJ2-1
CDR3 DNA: TGTGCCAGCAGTGAGGGGTTCTCCTACAATGAGCAGTTCTTC
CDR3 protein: CASSEGFSYNEQFF

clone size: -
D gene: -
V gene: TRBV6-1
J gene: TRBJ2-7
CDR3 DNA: TGTGCCAGCAGCGACTCTAGGGAGCCCTACGAGCAGTACTTC
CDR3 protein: CASSDSREPYEQYF

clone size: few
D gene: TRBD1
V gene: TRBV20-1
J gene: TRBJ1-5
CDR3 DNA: TGCAGTGCTAGAAGACAGGGGTTGAGCAATCAGCCCCAGCATTTT
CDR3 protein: CSARRQGLSNQPQHF

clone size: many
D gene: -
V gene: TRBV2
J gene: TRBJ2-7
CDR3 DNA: TGTGCCAGCAGTGGGGCAGTGGAGCAGTACTTC
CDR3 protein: CASSGAVEQYF

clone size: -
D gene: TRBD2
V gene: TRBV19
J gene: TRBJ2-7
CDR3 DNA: TGTGCCAGTAGCCGCGACGCGGGAGGTTACGAGCAGTACTTC
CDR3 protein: CASSRDAGGYEQYF

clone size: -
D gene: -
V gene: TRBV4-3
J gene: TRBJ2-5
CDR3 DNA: TGCGCCAGCAGCCAAGTGGGAGCCCAGGGGATCCAGTACTTC
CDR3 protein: CASSQVGAQGIQYF

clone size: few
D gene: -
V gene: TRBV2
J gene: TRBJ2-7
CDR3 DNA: TGTGCCAGCAGTGTTTCGGCGGGTGGTAAGGAGCAGTACTTC
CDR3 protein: CASSVSAGGKEQYF

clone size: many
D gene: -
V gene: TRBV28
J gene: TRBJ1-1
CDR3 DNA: TGTGCCAGCAGTCCGACCAGGGATATCGGTGAAGCTTTCTTT
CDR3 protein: CASSPTRDIGEAFF

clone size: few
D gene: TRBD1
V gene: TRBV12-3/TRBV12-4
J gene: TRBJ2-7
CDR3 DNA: TGTGCCAGCAGTCCAAGCGACAGGGGTCTTTACGAGCAGTACTTC
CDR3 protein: CASSPSDRGLYEQYF

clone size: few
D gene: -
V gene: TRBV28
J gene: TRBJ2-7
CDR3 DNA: TGTGCCAGCAGTTTATTTAGGTCGGACACGCTTTGTGAGCAGTACTTC
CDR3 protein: CASSLFRSDTLCEQYF

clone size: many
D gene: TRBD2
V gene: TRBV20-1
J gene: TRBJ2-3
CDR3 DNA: TGCAGTGCAGGACTAGCGGGCACAGATACGCAGTATTTT
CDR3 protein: CSAGLAGTDTQYF

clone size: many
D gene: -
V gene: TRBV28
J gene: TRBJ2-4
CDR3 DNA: TGTGCCAGCAGTAGAACCCAGGGATGGGGAAACATTCAGTACTTC
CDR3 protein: CASSRTQGWGNIQYF

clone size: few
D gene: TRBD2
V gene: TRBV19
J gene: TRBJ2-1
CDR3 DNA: TGTGCCAGTAGTATTCTAGCGGGAGTTCCCAATGAGCAGTTCTTC
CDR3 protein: CASSILAGVPNEQFF

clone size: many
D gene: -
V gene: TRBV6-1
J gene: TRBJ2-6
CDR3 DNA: TGTGCCAGCAGTGTTAGGTCCTCAGGGGCCAACGTCCTGACTTTC
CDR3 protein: CASSVRSSGANVLTF

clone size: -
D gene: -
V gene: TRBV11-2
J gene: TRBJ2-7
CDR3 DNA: TGTGCCAGCAGCTTCGGGGGCTCCTGCAATGAGCAGTACTTC
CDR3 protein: CASSFGGSCNEQYF

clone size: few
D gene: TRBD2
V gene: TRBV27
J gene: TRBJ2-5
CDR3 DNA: TGTGCCAGCAGTCTAAGGACTAGCGGGAGAAGCTGGGAGACCCAGTACTTC
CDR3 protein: CASSLRTSGRSWETQYF